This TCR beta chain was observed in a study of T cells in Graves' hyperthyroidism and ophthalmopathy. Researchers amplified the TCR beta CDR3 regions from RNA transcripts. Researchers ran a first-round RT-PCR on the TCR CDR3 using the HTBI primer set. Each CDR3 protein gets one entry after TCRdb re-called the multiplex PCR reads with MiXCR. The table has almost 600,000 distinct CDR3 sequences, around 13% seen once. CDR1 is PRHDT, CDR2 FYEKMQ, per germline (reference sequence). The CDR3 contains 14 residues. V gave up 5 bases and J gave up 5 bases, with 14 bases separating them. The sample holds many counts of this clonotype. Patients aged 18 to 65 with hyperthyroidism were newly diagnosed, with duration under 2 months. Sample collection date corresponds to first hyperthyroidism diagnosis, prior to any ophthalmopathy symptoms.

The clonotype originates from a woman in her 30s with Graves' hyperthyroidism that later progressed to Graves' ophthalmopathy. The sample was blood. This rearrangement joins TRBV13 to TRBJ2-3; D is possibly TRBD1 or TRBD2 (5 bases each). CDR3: CASSPGTHGDTQYF. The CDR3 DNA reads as TGTGCCAGCAGCCCCGGGACCCATGGAGATACGCAGTATTTT. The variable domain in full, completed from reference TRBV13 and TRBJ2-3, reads AAGVIQSPRHLIKEKRETATLKCYPIPRHDTVYWYQQGPGQDPQFLISFYEKMQSDKGSIPDRFSAQQFSDYHSELNMSSLELGDSALYFCASSPGTHGDTQYFGPGTRLTVL.